The clone carrying this T cell receptor beta chain was recorded at least ten times. The V gene's germline CDR1 is DFQATT and CDR2 SNEGSKA (reference sequence). The J segment lost 0 bases and the V segment lost 0 bases, leaving 13 bases of the junction unmatched. This CDR3 comprises 19 residues. These data are taken from a study of early T cells in non-severe SARS-CoV-2 infection. As for the study in general: Sequencing of unsorted whole blood was done on bulk RNA, leaving chains unpaired.

TCRdb independently ran MiXCR on the 5' RACE reads; one entry per CDR3 protein. The sample yields 35,000 to 45,000 distinct CDR3 sequences, approximately 8.9% seen once. The sample comprised whole blood. The chain has TRBV20-1 and TRBJ1-3; the match to TRBD1 covers 8 bases. The sequence was obtained from an adult who was a healthcare worker with PCR-confirmed SARS-CoV-2 infection or an uninfected control (not recorded which). This CDR3 is CSARDRDRGLLSSGNTIYF. CDR3 in DNA: TGCAGTGCTAGAGACAGAGACAGGGGTCTCCTGAGCTCTGGAAACACCATATATTTT.